One T cell receptor (beta chain) is described in this entry. The data are from a study of T cell changes during pregnancy in multiple sclerosis. Here immunoSEQ multiplex PCR was the method, and the copy in TCRdb shows in-frame clones only, minus some. The sample has roughly 52,000 clones; 85% to 95% are singletons. The CDR3 has 14 amino acids. The V gene lost 6 bases and the J gene lost 0 bases, with 11 bases spanning the gap. Germline CDR1 reads MDHEN; CDR2 reads SYDVKM. This chain joins TRBV28 and TRBJ1-1; tentatively, D is TRBD1 (5 bases). This TCR was sampled from a female donor with multiple sclerosis, enrolled in a pregnancy study. The source was CD4+ T cells from peripheral blood mononuclear cells, collected in the third trimester of pregnancy. In DNA form, the CDR3 reads TGTGCCAGCAGCTTCCCGGGGGTGAACACTGAAGCTTTCTTT. Its translation is CASSFPGVNTEAFF.